The 5 T cell receptor beta chains below come from one sample, sequenced in a study of blood T cell repertoires in COVID-19. The data were produced by immunoSEQ multiplex PCR, yet TCRdb's version contains in-frame clones alone and is incomplete. Of 100,000 to 150,000 clones in the sample, roughly 69% were seen once. Sequencing was done on a sample of peripheral blood. All receptors derive from a woman in her seventies with acute or convalescent COVID-19.

This chain connects TRBV5-1 to TRBJ1-1; a possible D gene is TRBD1 (6 bases). The CDR3 loop spans 14 amino acids. Per germline, CDR1 SGHRS and CDR2 YFSETQ. V dropped 2 bases and J dropped 1 base, with 9 bases sitting between them. As DNA, the CDR3 is TGCGCCAGCAGCTTACAGGGACCGAACACTGAAGCTTTCTTT. Its translation: CASSLQGPNTEAFF.

The V and J genes are TRBV10-1 and TRBJ2-7; 9 bases fit TRBD1. V was clipped by 10 bases and J by 5 bases; unmatched bases: 6. CDR3 length: 12 residues. Looked up from germline, CDR1 is WNHNN and CDR2 is SYGVQD (reference sequence). The CDR3 DNA is TGCGCCACCCCCGGGACAGGGCACGAGCAGTACTTC. Its translation is CATPGTGHEQYF.

The chain couples TRBV28 to TRBJ2-1; 9 nucleotides match TRBD1. Losses at the gene ends were 6 bases for V and 5 bases for J; bases not matched to a gene: 8. The germline CDR1 and CDR2 sequences are MDHEN and SYDVKM. The CDR3 is 15 residues long. The CDR3 DNA follows: TGTGCCAGCAGCTTAGGACAGGGGTTCAACAATGAGCAGTTCTTC. Residues: CASSLGQGFNNEQFF.

The chain couples TRBV6-5 to TRBJ2-1; 10 bases are a match to TRBD2. This CDR3 comprises 16 residues. V lost 0 bases and J lost 9; bases outside the gene matches: 8. Germline CDR1 and CDR2: MNHEY and SVGAGI. The CDR3 protein is CASSYSLAGGRSEQFF. The CDR3 DNA reads TGTGCCAGCAGTTACTCTTTAGCGGGAGGTCGGAGTGAGCAGTTCTTC.

This clone appeared once. The chain employs TRBV18 and TRBJ1-5; maybe TRBD1 (5 bases). Between the trimmed V and J ends, which lost 1 base and 5 bases, there was a span of 15 bases. Germline CDR1 is KGHSH and CDR2 is LQKENI. This CDR3 has 16 residues. DNA of the CDR3: TGTGCCAGCTCACCACGGGGCAGGGCCGACTATCAGCCCCAGCATTTT. This codes for CASSPRGRADYQPQHF.